This is a list of T cell receptor beta chains from one sample in a study of T cell responses to AZD1222 COVID-19 vaccine. Libraries were prepared by immunoSEQ multiplex PCR; TCRdb keeps only in-frame clonotypes and omits some of them. The sample holds about 99,000 clones; about nine tenths are singletons and the top ten take over 40%. Specimen: peripheral blood, collected on day 0 of AZD1222 vaccination. The origin of the receptors is an adult in good health. CDR3s include the opening cysteine and the closing phenylalanine or tryptophan. The D gene is left open where the match is weak. A row's size may be missing; if present it is once, few, many or a size class.

v_gene: TRBV24-1
abundance: NA
j_gene: TRBJ2-1
len: 17
d_gene: NA
CDR3nt: TGTGCCACCAGTGATTTCTCCGGGGTGAGACAGGACAATGAGCAGTTCTTC
CDR3aa: CATSDFSGVRQDNEQFF

v_gene: TRBV9
abundance: NA
j_gene: TRBJ2-1
len: 18
d_gene: TRBD2
CDR3nt: TGTGCCAGCAGCGTAGTTGGCTGGGGCAGCGGGAGGGGTAATGAGCAGTTCTTC
CDR3aa: CASSVVGWGSGRGNEQFF

v_gene: TRBV7-2
abundance: NA
j_gene: TRBJ1-6
len: 15
d_gene: NA
CDR3nt: TGTGCCAGCAGCTTAGTTTTTGGGGGCAGTTCACCCCTCCACTTT
CDR3aa: CASSLVFGGSSPLHF

v_gene: TRBV5-5
abundance: NA
j_gene: TRBJ2-3
len: 15
d_gene: TRBD1
CDR3nt: TGTGCCAGCAGCGTCGGGGACAGGGATGGAGATACGCAGTATTTT
CDR3aa: CASSVGDRDGDTQYF

v_gene: TRBV5-1
abundance: NA
j_gene: TRBJ2-7
len: 14
d_gene: NA
CDR3nt: TGCGCCAGCAGCTTGACATCCGGGGGCTACGAGCAGTACTTC
CDR3aa: CASSLTSGGYEQYF

v_gene: TRBV4-2
abundance: NA
j_gene: TRBJ2-4
len: 14
d_gene: NA
CDR3nt: TGTGCCAGCAGCCGGGACGCTAAGGAAAACATTCAGTACTTC
CDR3aa: CASSRDAKENIQYF

v_gene: TRBV6-5
abundance: NA
j_gene: TRBJ1-4
len: 14
d_gene: TRBD1
CDR3nt: TGTGCCAGCTTAGACAGGGGCGGTGTTGAAAAACTGTTTTTT
CDR3aa: CASLDRGGVEKLFF

v_gene: TRBV6-5
abundance: NA
j_gene: TRBJ1-3
len: 15
d_gene: NA
CDR3nt: TGTGCCAGCAGTTACACGACTGCATCTGGAAACACCATATATTTT
CDR3aa: CASSYTTASGNTIYF

v_gene: TRBV30
abundance: once
j_gene: TRBJ2-7
len: 13
d_gene: TRBD2
CDR3nt: TGTGCCTGGGCTTCTAGCGGGAGGCGCGAGCAGTACTTC
CDR3aa: CAWASSGRREQYF

v_gene: TRBV6-2/TRBV6-3
abundance: NA
j_gene: TRBJ2-7
len: 16
d_gene: TRBD2
CDR3nt: TGTGCCAGCAGTTCCCGAACTAGCGGGAGACCCTACGAGCAGTACTTC
CDR3aa: CASSSRTSGRPYEQYF

v_gene: TRBV5-4
abundance: NA
j_gene: TRBJ2-7
len: 15
d_gene: TRBD1
CDR3nt: TGTGCCAGCAGTCCCTGGGGCGGACAGGCTTTGGAGCAGTACTTC
CDR3aa: CASSPWGGQALEQYF

v_gene: TRBV18
abundance: NA
j_gene: TRBJ2-7
len: 16
d_gene: NA
CDR3nt: TGTGCCAGCTCACCCCAAGGCGTCAGGGGTGCGAACGAGCAGTACTTC
CDR3aa: CASSPQGVRGANEQYF

v_gene: TRBV15
abundance: NA
j_gene: TRBJ2-1
len: 16
d_gene: NA
CDR3nt: TGTGCCACCAGCAGACAAGGGGTGGACTCCTACAATGAGCAGTTCTTC
CDR3aa: CATSRQGVDSYNEQFF

v_gene: TRBV28
abundance: NA
j_gene: TRBJ2-7
len: 10
d_gene: NA
CDR3nt: TGTGCCGTTGGCCGCTACGAGCAGTACTTC
CDR3aa: CAVGRYEQYF

v_gene: TRBV6-5
abundance: NA
j_gene: TRBJ1-6
len: 14
d_gene: NA
CDR3nt: TGTGCCAGCAAGGGAAGGGCGAGTTATTCACCCCTCCACTTT
CDR3aa: CASKGRASYSPLHF

v_gene: TRBV6-5
abundance: NA
j_gene: TRBJ1-1
len: 15
d_gene: NA
CDR3nt: TGTGCCAGCAGGGGACGCTCAGTCGGGAACACTGAAGCTTTCTTT
CDR3aa: CASRGRSVGNTEAFF

v_gene: TRBV7-6
abundance: NA
j_gene: TRBJ2-6
len: 16
d_gene: TRBD1
CDR3nt: TGTGCCAGCAGGGGACAGACCTTCTCTGGGGCCAACGTCCTGACTTTC
CDR3aa: CASRGQTFSGANVLTF

v_gene: TRBV5-6
abundance: NA
j_gene: TRBJ1-5
len: 16
d_gene: TRBD1
CDR3nt: TGTGCCAGCAGCTCCTGGACAGGGGTGGCCAATCAGCCCCAGCATTTT
CDR3aa: CASSSWTGVANQPQHF

v_gene: TRBV3-1/TRBV3-2
abundance: NA
j_gene: TRBJ1-6
len: 13
d_gene: NA
CDR3nt: TGTGCCAGCAGCGGGACAACCAGGTCACCCCTCCACTTT
CDR3aa: CASSGTTRSPLHF

v_gene: TRBV24-1
abundance: NA
j_gene: TRBJ2-7
len: 11
d_gene: NA
CDR3nt: TGTGCCACCGCGGATAGGAACGAGCAGTACTTC
CDR3aa: CATADRNEQYF

v_gene: TRBV7-8
abundance: NA
j_gene: TRBJ2-3
len: 16
d_gene: NA
CDR3nt: TGTGCCAGCAGCTTAATTTCGGGGGAAGGGACAGATACGCAGTATTTT
CDR3aa: CASSLISGEGTDTQYF

v_gene: TRBV19
abundance: once
j_gene: TRBJ2-1
len: 15
d_gene: NA
CDR3nt: TGTGCCAGTAGTATAGTTTACAGCCCCTACAATGAGCAGTTCTTC
CDR3aa: CASSIVYSPYNEQFF

v_gene: TRBV29-1
abundance: NA
j_gene: TRBJ2-3
len: 13
d_gene: NA
CDR3nt: TGCAGCGGAAAGCGGAGCAGCACAGATACGCAGTATTTT
CDR3aa: CSGKRSSTDTQYF

v_gene: TRBV28
abundance: NA
j_gene: TRBJ2-7
len: 17
d_gene: NA
CDR3nt: TGTGCCAGCAGTTTATTCTCCGGGACAAGGAGTCGGATCGAGCAGTACTTC
CDR3aa: CASSLFSGTRSRIEQYF